This section outlines one TCR beta chain sequence together with its context. Its antigen remains unknown. This entry comes from a study of cytomegalovirus exposure and HLA in healthy donors. Notes on the study in general: A classifier reportedly called cytomegalovirus status with high sensitivity and specificity.

This table comes from immunoSEQ multiplex PCR, and its TCRdb copy is limited to in-frame clones, with some not included. Found here are about 90,000 clones, 84% of them singletons; the top ten hold 9.5% to 13%. Sequences were obtained from PBMCs. This sequence originates from a woman aged 18 to 35 in good health and CMV-seropositive.

CDR3 loop: CASSPGQGATYEQYF. The CDR3 bases are TGTGCCAGCAGCCCCGGACAGGGGGCAACCTACGAGCAGTACTTC. This chain connects TRBV7-9 to TRBJ2-7, with 11 bases that match TRBD1. This CDR3 comprises 15 residues. With V trimmed by 5 bases and J by 2 bases, 5 bases remained unmatched. Germline-derived CDR1 and CDR2 are SEHNR and FQNEAQ (reference sequence).